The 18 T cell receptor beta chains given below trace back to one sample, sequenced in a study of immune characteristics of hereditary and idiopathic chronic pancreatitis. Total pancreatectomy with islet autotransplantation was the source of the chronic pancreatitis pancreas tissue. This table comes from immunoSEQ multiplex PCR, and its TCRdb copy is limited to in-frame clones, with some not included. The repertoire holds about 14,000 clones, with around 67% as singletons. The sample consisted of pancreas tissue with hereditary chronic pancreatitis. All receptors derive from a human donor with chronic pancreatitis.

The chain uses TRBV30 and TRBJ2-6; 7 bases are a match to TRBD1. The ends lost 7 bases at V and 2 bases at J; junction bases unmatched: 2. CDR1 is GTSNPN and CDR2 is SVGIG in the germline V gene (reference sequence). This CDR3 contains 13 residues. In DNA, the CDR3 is TGTGCCTTCGGGACAGCTGGGGCCAACGTCCTGACTTTC. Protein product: CAFGTAGANVLTF.

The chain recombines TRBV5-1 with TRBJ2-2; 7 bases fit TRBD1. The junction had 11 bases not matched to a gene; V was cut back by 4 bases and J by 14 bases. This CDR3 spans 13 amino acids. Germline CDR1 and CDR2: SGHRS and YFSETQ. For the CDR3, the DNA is TGCGCCAGCAGCCGGGACAGTAGCCTGGGCCTGTTTTTT. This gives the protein CASSRDSSLGLFF.

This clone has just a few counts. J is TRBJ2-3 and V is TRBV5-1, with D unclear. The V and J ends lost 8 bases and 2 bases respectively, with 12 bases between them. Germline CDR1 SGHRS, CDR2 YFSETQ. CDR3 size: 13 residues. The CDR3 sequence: CASSLGATDTQYF. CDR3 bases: TGCGCCAGTAGCCTCGGCGCCACAGATACGCAGTATTTT.

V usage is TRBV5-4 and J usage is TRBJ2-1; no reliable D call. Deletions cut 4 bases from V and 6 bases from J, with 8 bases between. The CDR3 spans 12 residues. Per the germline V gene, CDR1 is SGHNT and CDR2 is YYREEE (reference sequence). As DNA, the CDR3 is TGTGCCAGCAGCATTCTAGTCAATGAGCAGTTCTTC. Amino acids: CASSILVNEQFF.

As DNA, the CDR3 is TGTGCCAGTTCACCCTGGTTTAGCGGCCTCTCCTACAATGAGCAGTTCTTC. Protein sequence: CASSPWFSGLSYNEQFF. The V and J genes are TRBV19 and TRBJ2-1, with D maybe TRBD2 (6 bases). Germline V gene sequence: CDR1 LNHDA, CDR2 SQIVND (reference sequence). CDR3 size: 17 residues. Trimming stripped 8 bases from V and 0 bases from J, with 20 bases between.

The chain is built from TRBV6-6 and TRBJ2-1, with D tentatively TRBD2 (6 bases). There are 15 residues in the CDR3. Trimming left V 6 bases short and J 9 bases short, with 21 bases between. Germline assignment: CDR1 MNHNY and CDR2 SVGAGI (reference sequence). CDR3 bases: TGTGCCAGCAGCGACCCGGGGGTAGCGGTAGGTGAGCAGTTCTTC. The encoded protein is CASSDPGVAVGEQFF.

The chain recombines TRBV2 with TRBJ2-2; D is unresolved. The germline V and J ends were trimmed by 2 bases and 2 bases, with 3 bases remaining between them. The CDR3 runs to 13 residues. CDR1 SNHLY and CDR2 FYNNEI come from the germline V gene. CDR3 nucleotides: TGTGCCAGCAGTGAATCCAACACCGGGGAGCTGTTTTTT. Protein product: CASSESNTGELFF.

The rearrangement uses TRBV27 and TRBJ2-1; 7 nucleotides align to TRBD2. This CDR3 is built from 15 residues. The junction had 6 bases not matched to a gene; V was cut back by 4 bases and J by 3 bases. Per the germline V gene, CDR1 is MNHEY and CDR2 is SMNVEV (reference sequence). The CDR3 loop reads CASSYGGRYYNEQFF. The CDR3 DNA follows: TGTGCCAGCAGTTACGGCGGGAGATACTACAATGAGCAGTTCTTC.

DNA for the CDR3: TGTGCCAGCAGCGTAGCCGCAGATACGCAGTATTTT. Translating it yields CASSVAADTQYF. The V call is TRBV9, the J call TRBJ2-3; D ambiguous. The germline V gene encodes CDR1 SGDLS and CDR2 YYNGEE. CDR3 size: 12 residues. Trimming removed 0 bases from V and 4 bases from J, with 3 bases in between.

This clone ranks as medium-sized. The CDR3 region is CASSQATGGSQPQHF. The CDR3 bases are TGTGCCAGCAGCCAAGCGACAGGGGGCAGTCAGCCCCAGCATTTT. The chain links TRBV3-1 (or the pseudogene TRBV3-2) to TRBJ1-5; 10 nucleotides align to TRBD1. The CDR3 sequence is 15 residues long. Germline lookup yields CDR1 LGHDT and CDR2 YNNKEL (reference sequence). Trimming removed 1 base from V and 6 bases from J; junction bases left unmatched: 3.

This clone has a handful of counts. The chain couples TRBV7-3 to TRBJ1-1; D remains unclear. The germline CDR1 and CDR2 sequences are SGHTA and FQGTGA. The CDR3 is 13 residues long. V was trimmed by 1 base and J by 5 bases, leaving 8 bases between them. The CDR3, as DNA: TGTGCCAGCAGCTTAAGCCAAAGTACTGAAGCTTTCTTT. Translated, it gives CASSLSQSTEAFF.

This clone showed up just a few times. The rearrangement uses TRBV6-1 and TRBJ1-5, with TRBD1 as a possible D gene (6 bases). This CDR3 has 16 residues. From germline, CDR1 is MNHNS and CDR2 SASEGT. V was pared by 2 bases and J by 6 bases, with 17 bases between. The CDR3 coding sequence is TGTGCCAGCAGTGAACTGGACGGGGGGGGCGGTCAGCCCCAGCATTTT. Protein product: CASSELDGGGGQPQHF.

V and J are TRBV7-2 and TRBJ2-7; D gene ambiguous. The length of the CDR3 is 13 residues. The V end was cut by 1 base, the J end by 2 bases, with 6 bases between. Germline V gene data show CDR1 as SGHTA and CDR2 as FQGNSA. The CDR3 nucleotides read TGTGCCAGCAGCTTAGTAGAAACCTACGAGCAGTACTTC. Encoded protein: CASSLVETYEQYF. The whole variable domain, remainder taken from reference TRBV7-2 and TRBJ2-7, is GAGVSQSPSNKVTEKGKDVELRCDPISGHTALYWYRQSLGQGLEFLIYFQGNSAPDKSGLPSDRFSAERTGGSVSTLTIQRTQQEDSAVYLCASSLVETYEQYFGPGTRLTVT.

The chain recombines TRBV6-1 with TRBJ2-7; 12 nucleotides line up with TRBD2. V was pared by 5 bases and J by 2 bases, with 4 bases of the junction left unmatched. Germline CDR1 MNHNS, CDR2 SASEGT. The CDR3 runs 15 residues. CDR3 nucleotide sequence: TGTGCCAGCAGTCTGGCTAGCGGGAGGGCCTACGAGCAGTACTTC. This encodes CASSLASGRAYEQYF.

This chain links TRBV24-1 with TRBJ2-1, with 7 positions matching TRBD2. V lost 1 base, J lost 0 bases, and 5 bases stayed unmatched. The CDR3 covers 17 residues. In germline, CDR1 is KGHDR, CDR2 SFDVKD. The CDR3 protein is CATSDFGGYSSYNEQFF. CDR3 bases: TGTGCCACCAGTGATTTCGGGGGGTACAGCTCCTACAATGAGCAGTTCTTC.

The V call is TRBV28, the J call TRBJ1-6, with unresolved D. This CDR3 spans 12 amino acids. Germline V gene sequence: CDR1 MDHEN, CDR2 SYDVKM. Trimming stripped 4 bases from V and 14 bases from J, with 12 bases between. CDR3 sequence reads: CASSSPMITLHF. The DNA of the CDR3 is TGTGCCAGCAGTTCCCCGATGATCACCCTCCACTTT.

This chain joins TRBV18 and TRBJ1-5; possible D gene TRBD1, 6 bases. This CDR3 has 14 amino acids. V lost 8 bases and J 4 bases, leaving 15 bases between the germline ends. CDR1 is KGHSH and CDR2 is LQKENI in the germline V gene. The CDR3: CASRGGQGNQPQHF. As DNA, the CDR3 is TGTGCCAGCCGGGGGGGGCAGGGGAATCAGCCCCAGCATTTT.

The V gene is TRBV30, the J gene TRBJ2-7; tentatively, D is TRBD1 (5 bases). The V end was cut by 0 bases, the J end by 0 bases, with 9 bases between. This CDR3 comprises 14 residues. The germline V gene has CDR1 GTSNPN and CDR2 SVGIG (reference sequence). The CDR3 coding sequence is TGTGCCTGGAGTGTCGCAGGGCACTCCTACGAGCAGTACTTC. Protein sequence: CAWSVAGHSYEQYF. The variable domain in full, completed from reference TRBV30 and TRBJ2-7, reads SQTIHQWPATLVQPVGSPLSLECTVEGTSNPNLYWYRQAAGRGLQLLFYSVGIGQISSEVPQNLSASRPQDRQFILSSKKLLLSDSGFYLCAWSVAGHSYEQYFGPGTRLTVT.